This TCR beta chain was identified in a study of shared T cell receptors in the human thymus. Germline V gene sequence: CDR1 LNHNV, CDR2 YYDKDF (reference sequence). V dropped 3 bases and J dropped 0 bases, with 15 bases sitting between them. The CDR3 runs 16 residues. This clone showed up just a few times. Produced via immunoSEQ multiplex PCR; TCRdb's table is partial and in-frame only. The profile shows 540,000 or so clones, about 84% of them singletons. The same specimen was also included in a second study, on human thymus T cells. That paper notes: Among the donors, all were healthy Finnish infants having corrective surgery for congenital heart defects. Thymus specimens were resections from corrective heart surgery. There appeared to be biased usage of V and J genes in thymic and blood repertoires. Thymic TCR repertoires of unrelated people reportedly overlapped highly.

The receptor was derived from a boy under two years old with a congenital heart defect. Specimen: thymocytes. The chain links TRBV15 to TRBJ2-7; tentatively, D is TRBD2 (5 bases). CDR3 loop: CATSRLRGSHSYEQYF. The CDR3 DNA is TGTGCCACCAGCAGGCTCCGCGGGTCCCACTCCTACGAGCAGTACTTC. The full variable domain, rest sourced from reference TRBV15 and TRBJ2-7, is DAMVIQNPRYQVTQFGKPVTLSCSQTLNHNVMYWYQQKSSQAPKLLFHYYDKDFNNEADTPDNFQSRRPNTSFCFLDIRSPGLGDTAMYLCATSRLRGSHSYEQYFGPGTRLTVT.